This is a list of T cell receptor beta chains from one sample in a study of T cell changes during pregnancy in multiple sclerosis. The assay was immunoSEQ multiplex PCR, and TCRdb's table has in-frame clones only and misses some. The sample includes 25,000 to 30,000 clones, more than 80% of them seen just once. Sequencing was performed on CD4+ T cells from peripheral blood mononuclear cells, taken in the first trimester of pregnancy. The receptors originated from a female donor with multiple sclerosis, enrolled in a pregnancy study. Each CDR3 is given with its conserved first and last residue. The D gene is left open where the match is weak. Only part of the rows carry a size: once, few, many, or a class if the clone is expanded.

V,length,D,size,J,DNA,CDR3
TRBV2,14,.,.,TRBJ2-7,TGTGCCAGCAGGGCCTCGGGGGTGGGCTACGAGCAGTACTTC,CASRASGVGYEQYF
TRBV30,20,TRBD1,once,TRBJ1-1,TGTGCCTGGAGTGTATACCCCTACAGAGACAGGGGCCCGGGAAAGGCTGAAGCTTTCTTT,CAWSVYPYRDRGPGKAEAFF
TRBV5-1,13,.,.,TRBJ1-3,TGCGCCAGCAGCGACAGCTCTGGAAACACCATATATTTT,CASSDSSGNTIYF
TRBV2,12,.,.,TRBJ2-3,TGTGCCAGCAGGGATCGGGAAGATACGCAGTATTTT,CASRDREDTQYF
TRBV4-3,15,TRBD1,.,TRBJ2-1,TGCGCCAGCAGCCAAGGACAGGGGGCCGGCGATGAGCAGTTCTTC,CASSQGQGAGDEQFF
TRBV10-1,18,TRBD1,.,TRBJ1-3,TGCGCCAGCAGTCGTTCCGGGACAGGGGGAAGCTCAGGAAACACCATATATTTT,CASSRSGTGGSSGNTIYF
TRBV5-1,16,TRBD1,.,TRBJ1-3,TGCGCCAGCAGCTTGGAGACAGGGGTGACGGGGAACACCATATATTTT,CASSLETGVTGNTIYF
TRBV6-1,13,.,once,TRBJ2-7,TGTGCCAGCAGTCTCTATGTTCGAGGCGAGCAGTACTTC,CASSLYVRGEQYF
TRBV6-5,15,TRBD2,few,TRBJ2-3,TGTGCCAGCAGTTCAGGACTAGCGGGGGTTGATACGCAGTATTTT,CASSSGLAGVDTQYF
TRBV9,18,TRBD1,.,TRBJ2-3,TGTGCCAGCAGCGTAGGACAGGGACACCTAGGGCACACAGATACGCAGTATTTT,CASSVGQGHLGHTDTQYF
TRBV27,16,TRBD1,.,TRBJ1-3,TGTGCCAGCAGTCAAGGACAGGGTCGGAAAGGAAACACCATATATTTT,CASSQGQGRKGNTIYF
TRBV11-3,13,TRBD2,.,TRBJ2-1,TGTGCCAGCAGCTGGACTAGCGAAAATGAGCAGTTCTTC,CASSWTSENEQFF